The 17 T cell receptor beta chains below come from one sample, sequenced in a study of T-cell memory formation after mild COVID-19. TCRdb re-derived calls from the 5' RACE reads in MiXCR, one entry per CDR3 protein. The sample lists approximately 350,000 distinct CDR3 sequences, around 15% occurring once. The sample consisted of PBMCs or a T cell subset sorted from them (not recorded which). These receptors were taken from a man aged 18-30 years who had mild COVID-19 (a few samples of this study predate the infection). Cell type and time point are not known.

The gene calls are TRBV7-2 and TRBJ2-7, with a possible D match to TRBD1 (6 bases). CDR1 is SGHTA, CDR2 FQGNSA, per germline. This CDR3 spans 16 amino acids. Trimming removed 2 bases at V and 3 bases at J, with 17 bases between. The CDR3: CASSLSPDSASYEQYF. CDR3 nucleotide sequence: TGTGCCAGCAGCTTATCCCCGGACAGCGCGAGCTACGAGCAGTACTTC.

The V call is TRBV4-2, the J call TRBJ1-4, with a weak D call TRBD1 (5 bases). The CDR3 runs 15 residues. Germline assignment: CDR1 LGHNA and CDR2 YNFKEQ. The V and J ends lost 1 base and 4 bases respectively, with 10 bases between them. CDR3 in amino acids: CASSQGGENNEKLFF. The CDR3 nucleotides read TGTGCCAGCAGCCAAGGGGGGGAGAATAATGAAAAACTGTTTTTT.

This clonotype was counted between two and nine times. The chain recombines TRBV10-3 with TRBJ2-1; TRBD2 matches at 9 bases. After removal of 6 bases from V and 5 bases from J, the junction contained 11 bases not matched to a gene. This CDR3 is 16 amino acids long. The germline CDR1 and CDR2 sequences are ENHRY and SYGVKD. CDR3: CAIRVGGLAQHNEQFF. The CDR3 DNA reads as TGTGCCATCAGGGTTGGGGGACTAGCCCAGCACAATGAGCAGTTCTTC.

As DNA, the CDR3 is TGTGCCAGCTCACCACGGTCAATGACGGAGGGGGCCAACGTCCTGACTTTC. This encodes CASSPRSMTEGANVLTF. This chain joins TRBV18 and TRBJ2-6; no definite D call. This CDR3 has 17 residues. Trimming took 1 base from V and 4 from J, leaving 14 bases between them. Germline loops: CDR1 KGHSH, CDR2 LQKENI.

This clonotype was seen many times. The chain combines TRBV9 with TRBJ2-2; no clear D. This CDR3 is built from 13 residues. The V end was cut by 7 bases, the J end by 0 bases, with 7 bases between. Germline CDR1 and CDR2: SGDLS and YYNGEE. The CDR3, as DNA: TGTGCCAGCCGGACGGCGAACACCGGGGAGCTGTTTTTT. Protein: CASRTANTGELFF.

The chain uses TRBV5-1 and TRBJ2-2; TRBD1 agrees at 7 bases. This CDR3 has 16 residues. J was trimmed by 1 base and V by 3 bases; bases with no gene match: 6. The germline V gene has CDR1 SGHRS and CDR2 YFSETQ. Written as DNA, the CDR3 is TGCGCCAGCAGCTCCATACAGGGGTTGAACACCGGGGAGCTGTTTTTT. This gives the protein CASSSIQGLNTGELFF.

This chain uses TRBV7-8 with TRBJ2-3; 9 bases fit TRBD1. The CDR3 consists of 15 residues. Losses at the gene ends were 5 bases for V and 8 bases for J; bases not matched to a gene: 11. Germline V gives CDR1 SGHVS, CDR2 FQNEAQ. CDR3 residues: CASSQGQGARGTQYF. The CDR3 nucleotides read TGTGCCAGCAGCCAGGGACAGGGAGCCCGAGGTACGCAGTATTTT.

The chain is built from TRBV5-4 and TRBJ2-2; 12 bases agree with TRBD2. Germline values: CDR1 SGHNT, CDR2 YYREEE (reference sequence). The CDR3 length is 18 residues. V was pared by 4 bases and J by 3 bases, with 10 bases of the junction left unmatched. This chain's CDR3 is CASSGGPSGGAYTGELFF. CDR3 nucleotide sequence: TGTGCCAGCAGCGGAGGTCCTAGCGGGGGGGCGTACACCGGGGAGCTGTTTTTT. Together with reference TRBV5-4 and TRBJ2-2, the CDR3 gives the full variable domain: ETGVTQSPTHLIKTRGQQVTLRCSSQSGHNTVSWYQQALGQGPQFIFQYYREEENGRGNFPPRFSGLQFPNYSSELNVNALELDDSALYLCASSGGPSGGAYTGELFFGEGSRLTVL.

This clonotype has at least ten counts. The rearrangement uses TRBV7-8 and TRBJ2-2; TRBD1 agrees at 9 bases. There are 15 residues in the CDR3. Germline V lookup: CDR1 SGHVS, CDR2 FQNEAQ. With V trimmed by 5 bases and J by 7 bases, 8 bases remained unmatched. CDR3: CASSPRDRASGELFF. The CDR3 DNA is TGTGCCAGCAGCCCTCGGGACAGGGCGAGCGGGGAGCTGTTTTTT.

The rearrangement joins TRBV5-1 to TRBJ2-5, with 9 bases lining up with TRBD1. The CDR3 length is 14 residues. Germline-derived CDR1 and CDR2 are SGHRS and YFSETQ. V shed 3 bases and J 2 bases; nucleotides not matched to a gene: 2. CDR3 sequence: CASSSGTGQETQYF. Here the CDR3 DNA reads TGCGCCAGCAGCTCCGGGACAGGGCAAGAGACCCAGTACTTC.

This sequence joins TRBV28 and TRBJ1-2, with D possibly being TRBD1 (6 bases). Trimming removed 7 bases at V and 5 bases at J, with 20 bases between. CDR1 is MDHEN and CDR2 is SYDVKM in the germline V gene. The CDR3 is 15 residues long. CDR3 coding DNA: TGTGCCAGCACCAGGTCTGGGGGCGCCATTTATGGCTACACCTTC. It yields the protein CASTRSGGAIYGYTF.

The chain joins TRBV10-1 to TRBJ2-7, with D possibly being TRBD1 or TRBD2 (5 bases each). The V end lost 6 bases, the J end lost 3 bases, and 18 bases lay between the germline ends. Germline CDR1 reads WNHNN; CDR2 reads SYGVQD (reference sequence). The CDR3 extends over 15 amino acids. The DNA for the CDR3 is TGCGCCAGCAGCTCCCACCGGGACGAAGACTACGAGCAGTACTTC. The encoded protein is CASSSHRDEDYEQYF.

The chain combines TRBV7-8 with TRBJ1-1, with D maybe TRBD1 (5 bases). The CDR3 length is 13 residues. V lost 8 bases and J 5 bases, leaving 15 bases between the germline ends. The germline V gene has CDR1 SGHVS and CDR2 FQNEAQ. For the CDR3, the DNA is TGTGCCAGCTGTCGGGGGGGAGGGACTGAAGCTTTCTTT. This encodes CASCRGGGTEAFF.

The chain is built from TRBV20-1 and TRBJ2-1; 8 nucleotides match TRBD2. Looked up from germline, CDR1 is DFQATT and CDR2 is SNEGSKA (reference sequence). Trimming cost V 4 bases and J 2 bases; bases outside gene matches: 4. This CDR3 has 14 amino acids. As DNA, the CDR3 is TGCAGTGCTAAAGAGCGGGGGCCCTACAATGAGCAGTTCTTC. Its translation is CSAKERGPYNEQFF.

The chain links TRBV5-1 to TRBJ2-3, with 8 bases that match TRBD2. The CDR3 spans 16 residues. Germline V gene data show CDR1 as SGHRS and CDR2 as YFSETQ. The junction had 9 bases not matched to a gene; V was cut back by 4 bases and J by 2 bases. CDR3 amino acids: CASSPSPLAATDTQYF. As DNA, the CDR3 is TGCGCCAGCAGCCCATCGCCACTAGCGGCCACAGATACGCAGTATTTT.

This clonotype came up many times. The chain employs TRBV5-1 and TRBJ2-5; D is unresolved. In germline, CDR1 is SGHRS, CDR2 YFSETQ. The CDR3 runs 14 residues. V was clipped by 4 bases and J by 3 bases, with 13 bases between them. CDR3 DNA: TGCGCCAGCAGCCCAGACCGACAAGAAGAGACCCAGTACTTC. The encoded protein is CASSPDRQEETQYF.

This clonotype was seen repeatedly, ten times or more. The chain couples TRBV7-9 to TRBJ2-5; D is possibly TRBD1 (6 bases). There are 11 residues in the CDR3. The V and J ends lost 11 bases and 4 bases respectively, with 11 bases between them. Germline CDR1 and CDR2: SEHNR and FQNEAQ (reference sequence). CDR3 amino acids: CASTQGETQYF. For the CDR3, the DNA is TGTGCCTCAACACAGGGAGAGACCCAGTACTTC.